Reported below is one T cell receptor beta chain. Its specificity is not known. These data belong to a study of T cell responses to AZD1222 COVID-19 vaccine. The study, taken as a whole, reports: Every sample of the repertoires postdated the peak T cell response. Spike-specific TCR breadth and depth grew following two AZD1222 doses. It should be noted that donors were predominantly white British and more often female, and clonal diversity was possibly underestimated.

Clones were read by immunoSEQ multiplex PCR, and TCRdb kept only the in-frame ones, dropping some. Of about 56,000 clones in the sample, 75% to 90% are singletons; the top ten hold 6.9%. V dropped 1 base and J dropped 7 bases, with 5 bases sitting between them. CDR1 is SGHNT, CDR2 YENEEA, per germline. This CDR3 has 13 residues. The receptor's source is an adult who received the AZD1222 COVID-19 vaccine. Sequences were derived from peripheral blood, sampled 28 days after the second AZD1222 dose. The genes are TRBV11-3 and TRBJ1-6; D call uncertain. This chain's CDR3 is CASSLGINSPLHF. The CDR3 bases are TGTGCCAGCAGCTTAGGGATCAATTCACCCCTCCACTTT. Full variable domain (missing parts from reference TRBV11-3 and TRBJ1-6): EAGVVQSPRYKIIEKKQPVAFWCNPISGHNTLYWYLQNLGQGPELLIRYENEEAVDDSQLPKDRFSAERLKGVDSTLKIQPAELGDSAVYLCASSLGINSPLHFGNGTRLTVT.